This TCR beta chain was identified in a study of T cell responses to AZD1222 COVID-19 vaccine. Study-wide findings and caveats: Only six AZD1222 recipients tested seropositive at baseline. Without day 14 samples, only post-peak T cell repertoires were studied.

Trimming took off 4 bases at V and 1 base at J, with 5 bases between the two ends. Germline-derived CDR1 and CDR2 are SGHRS and YFSETQ. CDR3 size: 13 residues. With respect to this clone: The antigen is undetermined.

Data came from immunoSEQ multiplex PCR; TCRdb stores just in-frame clones and leaves some out. The sample records around 120,000 clones, roughly 90% being singletons. J is TRBJ1-4 and V is TRBV5-1; D gene uncertain. This specimen was peripheral blood, taken on day 0 of AZD1222 vaccination. This clonotype was sampled from an adult in good health. The CDR3 nucleotides are TGCGCCAGCAGCGCTATAACTAATGAAAAACTGTTTTTT. It yields the protein CASSAITNEKLFF.